Each of the 25 T cell receptor beta chains below was sequenced from the same sample in a study of T-cell memory formation after mild COVID-19. One entry per CDR3 protein, called by TCRdb with MiXCR from the 5' RACE reads. Among around 250,000 distinct CDR3 sequences listed, roughly 17% were seen once. The source material was PBMCs or a T cell subset sorted from them (not recorded which). All receptors derive from a young man who had mild COVID-19 (a few samples of this study predate the infection). Cell type and time point are not known.

The chain joins TRBV29-1 to TRBJ2-7; D may be TRBD1 (6 bases). In germline, CDR1 is SQVTM, CDR2 ANQGSEA. The ends were cut back, 0 bases at V and 3 bases at J, with 12 bases in the middle. This CDR3 region has 14 residues. The CDR3 loop reads CSVEEQGKGYEQYF. The CDR3 nucleotides are TGCAGCGTTGAAGAACAGGGTAAAGGCTACGAGCAGTACTTC.

The V and J genes are TRBV5-1 and TRBJ2-3; D not resolved. The CDR3 length is 16 residues. Germline CDR1 SGHRS, CDR2 YFSETQ. The germline V and J ends were trimmed by 2 bases and 1 base, with 14 bases remaining between them. The CDR3 spells CASSLGLSARTDTQYF. The CDR3 coding sequence is TGCGCCAGCAGCTTAGGGTTATCTGCGCGCACAGATACGCAGTATTTT.

The chain links TRBV27 to TRBJ2-2; D gene uncertain. This CDR3 contains 14 residues. The V gene lost 6 bases and the J gene lost 8 bases, with 16 bases spanning the gap. Looked up from germline, CDR1 is MNHEY and CDR2 is SMNVEV (reference sequence). CDR3 nucleotide sequence: TGTGCCAGCAGCCTTATGGCCATGGGGGGGGAGCTGTTTTTT. Amino acid sequence: CASSLMAMGGELFF.

This chain uses TRBV19 with TRBJ2-6; weak D call: TRBD2 (7 bases). From germline, CDR1 is LNHDA and CDR2 SQIVND (reference sequence). This CDR3 spans 17 amino acids. The V gene lost 6 bases and the J gene lost 3 bases, with 18 bases spanning the gap. In DNA form, the CDR3 reads TGTGCCAGTAGCTCCCTACGGGGGGCGCTTGGGGCCAACGTCCTGACTTTC. Amino acid sequence: CASSSLRGALGANVLTF.

There are a few counts of this clonotype. This chain uses TRBV4-3 with TRBJ1-2; D is perhaps TRBD1 (5 bases). The CDR3 loop spans 16 amino acids. The V and J ends lost 3 bases and 0 bases respectively, with 14 bases between them. Germline V gene lookup returns CDR1 LGHNA and CDR2 YSLEER. Written as DNA, the CDR3 is TGCGCCAGCAGCCATTTAGGGACGGTAGCTAACTATGGCTACACCTTC. It is translated as CASSHLGTVANYGYTF.

This clonotype was detected a few times. The chain recombines TRBV6-2 or TRBV6-3 with TRBJ2-3; D call uncertain. Trimming removed 3 bases from V and 0 bases from J, with 10 bases in between. The germline CDR1 and CDR2 sequences are MNHEY and SVGEGT. This CDR3 region has 15 residues. The CDR3 is CASSYSAASTDTQYF. Written as DNA, the CDR3 is TGTGCCAGCAGTTATTCGGCGGCCAGCACAGATACGCAGTATTTT.

The CDR3 protein is CASSYSIQGLNEQFF. The CDR3 region has the DNA TGTGCCAGCAGTTACTCGATACAGGGTCTAAATGAGCAGTTCTTC. This chain uses TRBV6-5 with TRBJ2-1, with a weak D call TRBD1 (6 bases). V was shortened by 0 bases and J by 7 bases, with 13 bases between the two germline ends. This CDR3 has 15 residues. Looked up from germline, CDR1 is MNHEY and CDR2 is SVGAGI.

This clonotype was seen more than once but under ten times. This chain joins TRBV7-2 and TRBJ1-1; TRBD1 is a possible D gene (5 bases). With 6 bases removed from V and 2 bases from J, the gap between germline ends came to 10 bases. CDR3 size: 13 residues. CDR1 and CDR2 (germline): SGHTA, FQGNSA. For the CDR3, the DNA is TGTGCCAGCAGGATCGACAGAAACACTGAAGCTTTCTTT. It is translated as CASRIDRNTEAFF.

This rearrangement joins TRBV9 to TRBJ2-7; 7 bases are shared with TRBD2. Trimming cost V 4 bases and J 2 bases; bases outside gene matches: 6. The germline CDR1 and CDR2 sequences are SGDLS and YYNGEE. The CDR3 contains 14 residues. The CDR3 bases are TGTGCCAGCAGCCCCCGGGACTATACCTACGAGCAGTACTTC. Residues: CASSPRDYTYEQYF.

J is TRBJ2-7 and V is TRBV28; perhaps TRBD1 as D (6 bases). From germline, CDR1 is MDHEN and CDR2 SYDVKM. Trimming pared 5 bases from V and 0 bases from J, leaving 11 bases between. The CDR3 spans 14 residues. The CDR3 spells CASSPLDSSYEQYV. The DNA of the CDR3 is TGTGCCAGCAGTCCTCTGGACAGCTCCTACGAGCAGTACGTC.

This clonotype was picked up a small number of times. This chain joins TRBV12-3 or TRBV12-4 and TRBJ2-7; no reliable D call. This CDR3 spans 13 amino acids. Trimming took 6 bases from V and 2 from J, leaving 11 bases between them. CDR3 sequence reads: CASSIGPTYEQYV. The CDR3, as DNA: TGTGCCAGCAGCATAGGACCGACCTACGAGCAGTACGTC.

This clonotype was seen more than once but under ten times. The CDR3 sequence is CSARERHSYEQYF. CDR3 DNA: TGCAGTGCTAGGGAGCGTCACTCCTACGAGCAGTACTTC. The J gene is TRBJ2-7, the V gene TRBV20-1; D is uncertain. V lost 3 bases to trimming and J lost 0 bases, with 9 bases between them. Per germline, CDR1 DFQATT and CDR2 SNEGSKA (reference sequence). The CDR3 contains 13 residues.

This clonotype was seen a handful of times. The rearrangement uses TRBV27 and TRBJ2-5; 8 bases fit TRBD2. V shed 6 bases, J shed 5 bases, and the junction held 5 bases outside the gene matches. Germline assignment: CDR1 MNHEY and CDR2 SMNVEV (reference sequence). The CDR3 is 13 amino acids. Written as DNA, the CDR3 is TGTGCCAGCAGGCGGGGGGCGGCGGAGACCCAGTACTTC. This gives the protein CASRRGAAETQYF.

The gene calls are TRBV11-2 and TRBJ2-1; D unresolved. Deletions cut 5 bases from V and 10 bases from J, with 9 bases between. Germline CDR1 and CDR2: SGHAT and FQNNGV. The CDR3 extends over 11 amino acids. CDR3 coding DNA: TGTGCCAGCAGCGCCAATTGGGAGCAGTTCTTC. Amino acid sequence: CASSANWEQFF.

This clonotype was found a few times. V is TRBV20-1 and J is TRBJ1-5; D unclear. V lost 0 bases, J lost 0 bases, and 18 bases lay in between. CDR1 DFQATT and CDR2 SNEGSKA come from the germline V gene (reference sequence). CDR3 length: 18 residues. CDR3 sequence: CSARDRLTFGYSNQPQHF. CDR3 DNA: TGCAGTGCTAGAGATAGATTGACGTTCGGCTATAGCAATCAGCCCCAGCATTTT.

The sample holds a few counts of this clonotype. The chain couples TRBV6-2 or TRBV6-3 to TRBJ1-5; D gene unclear. The CDR3 totals 14 residues. The V gene's germline CDR1 is MNHEY and CDR2 SVGEGT. V was clipped by 1 base and J by 0 bases, with 4 bases between them. The DNA for the CDR3 is TGTGCCAGCAGTTACTATGATAGCAATCAGCCCCAGCATTTT. The encoded protein is CASSYYDSNQPQHF.

A few counts support this clonotype. The genes are TRBV4-1 and TRBJ2-1; the D gene is possibly TRBD1 (6 bases). The CDR3 runs to 15 residues. V gave up 9 bases and J gave up 0 bases, with 15 bases separating them. Per the germline V gene, CDR1 is MGHRA and CDR2 is YSYEKL. The CDR3 DNA reads TGCGCCAGTCGACCACAGGGAAGCTCCTACAATGAGCAGTTCTTC. It is translated as CASRPQGSSYNEQFF.

The V gene is TRBV3-1, the J gene TRBJ1-1, with D perhaps matching TRBD1 (6 bases). Trimming stripped 4 bases from V and 0 bases from J, with 12 bases between. Germline V gene lookup returns CDR1 LGHDT and CDR2 YNNKEL (reference sequence). The CDR3 spans 15 residues. The CDR3 DNA reads as TGTGCCAGCAGCCCGCCGGGGGCTCTGAACACTGAAGCTTTCTTT. Protein: CASSPPGALNTEAFF.

For this clonotype: A much more abundant neighbour one base away suggests this may be a read error. The V call is TRBV6-1, the J call TRBJ1-2; D is unresolved. This CDR3 spans 15 amino acids. Germline-derived CDR1 and CDR2 are MNHNS and SASEGT. The CDR3 DNA reads TGTGCCAGCAGACGGACCGGCGACGGATCCTATGGCTGCACCTTC. Its translation is CASRRTGDGSYGCTF.

The rearrangement links TRBV5-1 to TRBJ1-2; the D gene is possibly TRBD1 (5 bases). Germline CDR1 and CDR2: SGHRS and YFSETQ. Trimming removed 0 bases from V and 4 bases from J, with 13 bases in between. The CDR3 runs to 15 residues. The CDR3 loop is CASSLGQGVIYGYTF. In DNA, the CDR3 is TGCGCCAGCAGCTTGGGCCAGGGTGTTATCTATGGCTACACCTTC.

V is TRBV20-1 and J is TRBJ2-1; tentatively, D is TRBD1 (5 bases). Per the germline V gene, CDR1 is DFQATT and CDR2 is SNEGSKA (reference sequence). This CDR3 contains 9 residues. V dropped 6 bases and J dropped 9 bases, with 6 bases sitting between them. This chain's CDR3 is CSAQGEQFF. The CDR3, as DNA: TGCAGTGCCCAGGGTGAGCAGTTCTTC.

The CDR3 here is CASSQRGVGAKTEAFF. CDR3 nucleotide sequence: TGTGCCAGCAGCCAACGGGGGGTGGGAGCGAAGACTGAAGCTTTCTTT. The chain joins TRBV3-1 to TRBJ1-1, with D maybe TRBD1 (5 bases). V was shortened by 2 bases and J by 5 bases, with 18 bases between the two germline ends. The germline CDR1 and CDR2 sequences are LGHDT and YNNKEL (reference sequence). There are 16 residues in the CDR3.

The chain couples TRBV5-1 to TRBJ1-5; D call uncertain. The CDR3 loop spans 13 amino acids. V was pared by 0 bases and J by 12 bases, with 13 bases between. Germline lookup yields CDR1 SGHRS and CDR2 YFSETQ. Here the CDR3 DNA reads TGCGCCAGCAGCTTGGGTCCAACTCAGGTCCAGCATTTT. Protein: CASSLGPTQVQHF.

This clonotype was detected a few times. The V and J genes are TRBV11-2 and TRBJ2-3, with TRBD2 matching 12 bases. Germline V CDR1 and CDR2: SGHAT, FQNNGV. The CDR3 totals 19 residues. With 5 bases clipped from V and 5 bases from J, the junction kept 17 bases outside the gene matches. The CDR3: CASSGYGLAGPLREDTQYF. DNA of the CDR3: TGTGCCAGCAGCGGATATGGACTAGCGGGGCCCCTCCGGGAAGATACGCAGTATTTT.

This clonotype was observed a handful of times. The chain recombines TRBV9 with TRBJ2-3; no firm D call. This CDR3 contains 14 residues. The ends were cut back, 0 bases at V and 0 bases at J, with 5 bases in the middle. Looked up from germline, CDR1 is SGDLS and CDR2 is YYNGEE. The CDR3 DNA is TGTGCCAGCAGCGTAGGGGTTAGCACAGATACGCAGTATTTT. Translating gives CASSVGVSTDTQYF.